This TCR delta chain was obtained from a study of gammadelta T cells in human blood. General observations from the study: Microbial exposure appeared to drive polyclonal γδ T cell expansion after birth.

The V gene's germline CDR1 is TSWWSYY and CDR2 QGS. Losses at the gene ends were 0 bases for V and 0 bases for J; bases not matched to a gene: 19. The CDR3 extends over 21 amino acids. TCRdb re-called the RT-PCR reads with CATT. The sample lists 1,500 to 2,000 delta-chain clones; more than 8% were seen once. In its sample, this clone is medium-sized (0.01 to 0.1%). The antigen is unknown. Sequencing used non-Vgamma9Vdelta2 gamma-delta T cells from infant blood. The rearrangement uses TRDV1 and TRDJ1; TRDD3 matches 7 bases. The receptor's source is a human donor. The CDR3 sequence is CALGELNSLPPTGDYTDKLIF. The CDR3 DNA reads as TGTGCTCTTGGGGAACTTAATTCGCTACCTCCCACTGGGGACTACACCGATAAACTCATCTTT.